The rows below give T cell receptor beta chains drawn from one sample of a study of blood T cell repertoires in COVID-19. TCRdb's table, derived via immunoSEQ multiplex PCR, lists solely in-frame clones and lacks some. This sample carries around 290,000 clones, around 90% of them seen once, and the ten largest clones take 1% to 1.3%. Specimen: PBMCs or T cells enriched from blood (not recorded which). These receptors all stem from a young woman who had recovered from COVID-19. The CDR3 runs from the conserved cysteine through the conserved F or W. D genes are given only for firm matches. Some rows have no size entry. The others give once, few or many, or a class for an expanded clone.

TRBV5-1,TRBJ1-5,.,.,CASRPGGDSNQPQHF,TGCGCCAGCAGACCCGGCGGGGATAGCAATCAGCCCCAGCATTTT
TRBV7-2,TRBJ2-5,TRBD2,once,CASSLTGGRAWETQYF,TGTGCCAGCAGCTTAACGGGCGGGAGGGCCTGGGAGACCCAGTACTTC
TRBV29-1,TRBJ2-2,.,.,CSVEGRTNTGELFF,TGCAGCGTTGAGGGGCGAACGAACACCGGGGAGCTGTTTTTT
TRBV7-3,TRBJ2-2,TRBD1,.,CASSRHRGPDHINTGELFF,TGTGCCAGCAGCCGCCACAGGGGGCCGGACCACATTAACACCGGGGAGCTGTTTTTT
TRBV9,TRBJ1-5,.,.,CASSVEGVSNQPQHF,TGTGCCAGCAGCGTAGAAGGGGTAAGCAATCAGCCCCAGCATTTT
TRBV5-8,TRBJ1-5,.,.,CASSRLLTSEDNQPQHF,TGTGCCAGCAGCCGCCTTTTGACCAGTGAGGATAATCAGCCCCAGCATTTT
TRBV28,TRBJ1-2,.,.,CASSLTKPRGKGDGYTF,TGTGCCAGCAGTTTAACGAAACCCAGGGGTAAAGGAGATGGCTACACCTTC
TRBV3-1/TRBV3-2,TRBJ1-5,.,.,CASSRAGVQPQHF,TGTGCCAGCAGCCGGGCAGGGGTCCAGCCCCAGCATTTT
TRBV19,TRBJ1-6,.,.,CASSIDLFTGDNSPLHF,TGTGCCAGTAGTATAGATCTCTTCACAGGCGACAATTCACCCCTCCACTTT
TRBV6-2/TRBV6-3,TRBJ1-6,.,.,CASSRGGGARSPLHF,TGTGCCAGCAGCCGCGGGGGAGGGGCGCGATCACCCCTCCACTTT
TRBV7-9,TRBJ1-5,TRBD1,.,CASSATGGAGNQPQHF,TGTGCCAGCAGCGCAACAGGGGGTGCGGGCAATCAGCCCCAGCATTTT
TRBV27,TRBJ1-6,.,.,CASSFLTASYNSPLHF,TGTGCCAGCAGTTTCCTGACAGCCTCCTATAATTCACCCCTCCACTTT
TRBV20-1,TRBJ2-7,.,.,CSASGGLHEQYF,TGCAGTGCTAGTGGAGGGCTCCACGAGCAGTACTTC
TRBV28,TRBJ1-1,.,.,CASSRQNVEAFF,TGTGCCAGCTCACGACAGAACGTTGAAGCTTTCTTT
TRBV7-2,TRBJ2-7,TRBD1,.,CASSPGTGVDEQYF,TGTGCCAGCAGCCCCGGGACAGGGGTCGACGAGCAGTACTTC
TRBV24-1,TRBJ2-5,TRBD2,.,CATSRAGGEETQYF,TGTGCCACCAGTAGAGCGGGAGGGGAAGAGACCCAGTACTTC
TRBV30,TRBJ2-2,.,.,CAWSRSGRITGELFF,TGTGCCTGGAGTAGGTCAGGGCGCATCACCGGGGAGCTGTTTTTT
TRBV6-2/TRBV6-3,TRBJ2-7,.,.,CASSYSPPAAIPSYEQYF,TGTGCCAGCAGTTACTCCCCGCCAGCGGCTATACCTTCCTACGAGCAGTACTTC
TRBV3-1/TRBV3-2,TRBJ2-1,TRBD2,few,CASSQIGTRGYNEQFF,TGTGCCAGCAGCCAAATCGGGACTAGGGGCTACAATGAGCAGTTCTTC
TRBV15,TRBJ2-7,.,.,CATSKKTGRTSYEQYF,TGTGCCACCAGCAAGAAGACAGGGAGGACCTCCTACGAGCAGTACTTC
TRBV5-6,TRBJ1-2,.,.,CASSLARDGGSNYGYTF,TGTGCCAGCAGCTTGGCCCGGGACGGGGGGTCTAACTATGGCTACACCTTC
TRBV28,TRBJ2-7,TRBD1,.,CASSPGQGYEQYF,TGTGCCAGCAGTCCCGGACAGGGCTACGAGCAGTACTTC
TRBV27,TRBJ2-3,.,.,CASSYYSGTPSRGGRRTDTQYF,TGTGCCAGCAGTTACTACTCCGGGACACCGAGTCGGGGAGGGCGAAGGACAGATACGCAGTATTTT
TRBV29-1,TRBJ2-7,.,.,CSVGNSGAAYEQYF,TGCAGCGTTGGCAACTCAGGGGCGGCCTACGAGCAGTACTTC
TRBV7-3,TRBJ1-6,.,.,CASSLTGVGADNSPLHF,TGTGCCAGCAGCTTAACGGGAGTTGGAGCAGATAATTCACCCCTCCACTTT
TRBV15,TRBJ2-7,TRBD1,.,CATSINRDRVGEQYF,TGTGCCACCAGCATCAACCGGGACAGGGTAGGGGAGCAGTACTTC
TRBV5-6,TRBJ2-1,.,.,CASSLAGGPSYNEQFF,TGTGCCAGCAGCTTGGCAGGGGGGCCCTCCTACAATGAGCAGTTCTTC
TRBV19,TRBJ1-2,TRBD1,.,CASSGQGSRSGYTF,TGTGCCAGTAGCGGACAGGGAAGTAGGTCTGGCTACACCTTC
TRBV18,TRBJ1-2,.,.,CASSPPSGNYGYTF,TGTGCCAGCTCACCACCGTCGGGGAACTATGGCTACACCTTC
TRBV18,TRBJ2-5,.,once,CASSPYIQETQYF,TGTGCCAGCTCACCATACATTCAAGAGACCCAGTACTTC
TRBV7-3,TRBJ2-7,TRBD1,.,CASSPSPGDRKQYF,TGTGCCAGCAGTCCAAGTCCGGGGGACAGGAAGCAGTACTTC
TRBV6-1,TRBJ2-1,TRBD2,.,CASSERLAGGFNEQFF,TGTGCCAGCAGTGAACGGCTAGCGGGAGGCTTCAATGAGCAGTTCTTC
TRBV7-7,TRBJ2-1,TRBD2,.,CASSPGLAEYNEQFF,TGTGCTAGCAGCCCGGGACTAGCGGAGTACAATGAGCAGTTCTTC
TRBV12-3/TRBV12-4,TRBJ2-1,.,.,CASSFQDYNEQFF,TGTGCCAGCAGTTTTCAGGACTACAATGAGCAGTTCTTC
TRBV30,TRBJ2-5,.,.,CAWSSGGLQETQYF,TGTGCCTGGAGTTCTGGAGGGCTCCAAGAGACCCAGTACTTC
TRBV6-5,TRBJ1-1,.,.,CASSAAGAGDTEAFF,TGTGCCAGCAGCGCCGCAGGGGCGGGGGACACTGAAGCTTTCTTT
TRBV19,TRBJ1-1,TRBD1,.,CASTPRDRMNTEAFF,TGTGCCAGTACCCCCCGGGACAGGATGAACACTGAAGCTTTCTTT
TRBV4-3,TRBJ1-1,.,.,CASSQESGRIGFNTEAFF,TGCGCCAGCAGCCAAGAGTCAGGGAGGATCGGTTTTAACACTGAAGCTTTCTTT
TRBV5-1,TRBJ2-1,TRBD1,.,CASSLLVTGGMTPNNEQFF,TGCGCCAGCAGCTTGCTTGTGACAGGGGGGATGACCCCGAACAATGAGCAGTTCTTC
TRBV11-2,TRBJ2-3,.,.,CASSLDRTAGTDTQYF,TGTGCCAGCAGCTTAGATAGGACGGCGGGGACAGATACGCAGTATTTT